Sequencing of this T cell receptor (beta chain) was carried out in a study of beta chain features in type 1 diabetes. Whole-study findings and limits: Still unanswered here is whether HLA type influences TCRB rearrangement. VDJ junctions from type 1 diabetes patients carried fewer insertions and larger deletions. TCRB CDR3s from Type 1 diabetes patients were moderately but significantly shorter in all four CD4+ subsets.

Concerning this clone itself: No antigen is known for it.

Reverse transcribing all isolated RNA meant expressed TCRB transcripts were sequenced. Assay used: immunoSEQ multiplex PCR; TCRdb lists only in-frame clones, some missing. The data hold under 25,000 clones, with about 57% observed a single time. Germline V gene data show CDR1 as MDHEN and CDR2 as SYDVKM. Trimming at V came to 3 bases and at J to 3 bases, leaving 10 bases not matched to a gene. The CDR3 spans 16 residues. The TCR originated in a man aged 18 to 35 with type 1 diabetes. Material: stem cell memory CD4+ T cells from blood. This chain uses TRBV28 with TRBJ2-5; 7 nucleotides line up with TRBD2. For the CDR3, the DNA is TGTGCCAGCAGTTTTTTGATCGCGGGAGTAAAAGAGACCCAGTACTTC. This sequence encodes CASSFLIAGVKETQYF.